This entry lists 15 T cell receptor beta chains sequenced from one sample in a study of shared clonotypes between healthy human individuals. Profiling relied on immunoSEQ multiplex PCR, and the TCRdb table lists in-frame clones only, not all of them. Of about 1 million clones listed, 65% to 75% are singletons. Sample: memory CD4+ T cells sorted from blood. The sample's subset: CD45RA-negative fraction. These receptors came from a young man in good health.

The chain recombines TRBV7-2 with TRBJ2-5, with D possibly being TRBD1 or TRBD2 (7 bases each). CDR1 and CDR2 from the germline V gene are SGHTA and FQGNSA. CDR3 length equals 15 residues. Deletions cut 4 bases from V and 0 bases from J, with 12 bases between. The CDR3 DNA reads TGTGCCAGCAGCTCAGCGGGACAGTACCAAGAGACCCAGTACTTC. This encodes CASSSAGQYQETQYF. Drawing the rest from reference TRBV7-2 and TRBJ2-5, the complete variable domain is GAGVSQSPSNKVTEKGKDVELRCDPISGHTALYWYRQSLGQGLEFLIYFQGNSAPDKSGLPSDRFSAERTGGSVSTLTIQRTQQEDSAVYLCASSSAGQYQETQYFGPGTRLLVL.

This chain uses TRBV30 with TRBJ2-4; no clear D gene. The ends were cut back, 2 bases at V and 0 bases at J, with 5 bases in the middle. The CDR3 length is 13 residues. Germline V gene lookup returns CDR1 GTSNPN and CDR2 SVGIG (reference sequence). CDR3 sequence reads: CAWSNLAKNIQYF. CDR3 DNA: TGTGCCTGGAGTAACCTAGCCAAAAACATTCAGTACTTC.

This chain links TRBV7-8 with TRBJ1-2, with unresolved D. Germline V gives CDR1 SGHVS, CDR2 FQNEAQ. The CDR3 contains 12 residues. The V end was cut by 4 bases, the J end by 8 bases, with 11 bases between. In DNA, the CDR3 is TGTGCCAGCAGCTACCCAGGACTCGGCTACACCTTC. Translation: CASSYPGLGYTF.

Concerning this clone: Other DNA sequences from this sample encode an identical CDR3 as well. J is TRBJ1-4 and V is TRBV5-1, with a weak D call TRBD1 (5 bases). The CDR3 consists of 15 residues. Trimming took 0 bases from V and 4 from J, leaving 10 bases between them. Germline CDR1 SGHRS, CDR2 YFSETQ. The CDR3: CASSLEGTGNEKLFF. The CDR3 nucleotides are TGCGCCAGCAGCTTGGAAGGGACGGGTAATGAAAAACTGTTTTTT. The full variable domain, its missing parts supplied by reference TRBV5-1 and TRBJ1-4, is KAGVTQTPRYLIKTRGQQVTLSCSPISGHRSVSWYQQTPGQGLQFLFEYFSETQRNKGNFPGRFSGRQFSNSRSEMNVSTLELGDSALYLCASSLEGTGNEKLFFGSGTQLSVL.

This clone was found a few times. The chain is built from TRBV11-2 and TRBJ1-1, with D tentatively TRBD1 (6 bases). The V gene lost 1 base and the J gene lost 10 bases, with 13 bases spanning the gap. The germline gives CDR1 SGHAT, CDR2 FQNNGV. The CDR3 consists of 13 residues. CDR3 in amino acids: CASSLGDRQVAFF. DNA of the CDR3: TGTGCCAGCAGCTTAGGTGATCGACAGGTAGCTTTCTTT. The full variable domain, with the rest looked up from reference TRBV11-2 and TRBJ1-1, is EAGVAQSPRYKIIEKRQSVAFWCNPISGHATLYWYQQILGQGPKLLIQFQNNGVVDDSQLPKDRFSAERLKGVDSTLKIQPAKLEDSAVYLCASSLGDRQVAFFGQGTRLTVV.

The chain has TRBV4-1 and TRBJ1-5, with D possibly being TRBD1 (5 bases). V lost 4 bases and J lost 4, with 8 bases in between. The CDR3 spans 13 residues. Germline V gives CDR1 MGHRA, CDR2 YSYEKL. The CDR3 here is CASSLPGNQPQHF. The CDR3 region has the DNA TGCGCCAGCAGCCTCCCAGGGAATCAGCCCCAGCATTTT.

To note about this clone: One junction end disagrees with the germline gene, perhaps due to a read error. This sequence joins TRBV7-7 and TRBJ2-5; TRBD1 agrees at 7 bases. The CDR3 extends over 13 amino acids. In germline, CDR1 is SSHAT, CDR2 FNYEAQ (reference sequence). The CDR3, as DNA: TGTGCTAGCAGCTTAGGGACAGCGGAGACCCAGTACTTC. Translated: CASSLGTAETQYF.

With respect to this clone: Other DNA sequences within the sample encode an identical CDR3. The chain has TRBV4-1 and TRBJ2-3, with D perhaps matching TRBD2 (6 bases). V was pared by 1 base and J by 0 bases, with 11 bases between. This CDR3 region has 16 residues. Germline loops: CDR1 MGHRA, CDR2 YSYEKL. This chain's CDR3 is CASSQVGGASTDTQYF. DNA of the CDR3: TGCGCCAGCAGCCAAGTAGGCGGGGCTAGCACAGATACGCAGTATTTT.

In its sample, this clone was seen a few times. The chain couples TRBV2 to TRBJ2-7; 8 bases match TRBD1. The ends lost 1 base at V and 3 bases at J; junction bases unmatched: 5. Germline CDR1 SNHLY, CDR2 FYNNEI. The CDR3 is 15 amino acids. The CDR3 spells CASSEGQGLYYEQYF. In DNA form, the CDR3 reads TGTGCCAGCAGTGAAGGACAGGGGCTATACTACGAGCAGTACTTC.

The genes are TRBV4-1 and TRBJ2-5; D is unresolved. CDR1 MGHRA and CDR2 YSYEKL come from the germline V gene. The V gene lost 0 bases and the J gene lost 0 bases, with 8 bases spanning the gap. The CDR3 is 15 residues long. The CDR3 spells CASSQDGTYQETQYF. DNA of the CDR3: TGCGCCAGCAGCCAAGATGGAACTTACCAAGAGACCCAGTACTTC.

The chain is built from TRBV10-1 and TRBJ2-3; D ambiguous. Trimming removed 3 bases from V and 0 bases from J, with 7 bases in between. CDR1 is WNHNN and CDR2 is SYGVQD in the germline V gene (reference sequence). The CDR3 has 14 residues. The CDR3 region is CASSEAGSTDTQYF. The CDR3 DNA reads as TGCGCCAGCAGTGAAGCAGGCAGCACAGATACGCAGTATTTT.

This clone came up many times. The V gene is TRBV18, the J gene TRBJ1-1, with no clear D. The V end lost 7 bases, the J end lost 1 base, and 10 bases lay between the germline ends. Germline loops: CDR1 KGHSH, CDR2 LQKENI. CDR3 size: 13 residues. DNA for the CDR3: TGTGCCAGCTTAACCCGGCAGAACACTGAAGCTTTCTTT. Translated: CASLTRQNTEAFF.

The rearrangement joins TRBV20-1 to TRBJ1-2, with D uncertain. The V end was cut by 5 bases, the J end by 12 bases, with 16 bases between. The CDR3 covers 11 residues. Germline V gives CDR1 DFQATT, CDR2 SNEGSKA (reference sequence). This CDR3 is CSAEGSRPNTF. CDR3 nucleotides: TGCAGTGCTGAGGGCAGCCGCCCCAACACCTTC.

For this clone: Other DNA sequences within the sample encode an identical CDR3. The rearrangement uses TRBV2 and TRBJ1-2; D gene unclear. V lost 5 bases and J lost 2, with 9 bases in between. The V gene's germline CDR1 is SNHLY and CDR2 FYNNEI. The CDR3 runs 13 residues. The CDR3 bases are TGTGCCAGCAGTCCGAAGGAGAACTATGGCTACACCTTC. It codes for CASSPKENYGYTF.

This chain joins TRBV5-8 and TRBJ2-1, with 7 positions matching TRBD1. Trimming cost V 4 bases and J 0 bases; bases outside gene matches: 4. The germline V gene has CDR1 SGHTS and CDR2 YDEGEE. The CDR3 contains 15 residues. The CDR3 coding sequence is TGTGCCAGCAGCCTACAGGGGAACTCCTACAATGAGCAGTTCTTC. As protein: CASSLQGNSYNEQFF. Supplemented by reference TRBV5-8 and TRBJ2-1, the full variable domain reads EAGVTQSPTHLIKTRGQQATLRCSPISGHTSVYWYQQALGLGLQFLLWYDEGEERNRGNFPPRFSGRQFPNYSSELNVNALELEDSALYLCASSLQGNSYNEQFFGPGTRLTVL.